Reported below is one TCR beta chain. TCRdb called the 5' RACE reads again in MiXCR, with one record for every CDR3 protein. The data contain roughly 310,000 distinct CDR3 sequences, more than 15% of them singletons. This specimen comes from a study of T-cell memory formation after mild COVID-19. CDR1 SEHNR and CDR2 FQNEAQ come from the germline V gene (reference sequence). Trimming removed 5 bases from V and 0 bases from J, with 8 bases in between. This CDR3 region has 15 residues. The TCR was taken from a young man who had mild COVID-19 (a few samples of this study predate the infection). Cell type and time point are not known. Sequencing was done on a sample of PBMCs or a T cell subset sorted from them (not recorded which). The chain carries TRBV7-9 and TRBJ2-6; D assignment may be TRBD1 or TRBD2 (5 bases each). The CDR3 DNA follows: TGTGCCAGCAGCGGGGACCTCTCTGGGGCCAACGTCCTGACTTTC. Residues: CASSGDLSGANVLTF.